These 2 T cell receptor beta chains share one sample of origin, sequenced in a study of T cells in localized non-small cell lung cancer. Repertoires were generated with immunoSEQ multiplex PCR, while TCRdb's copy carries only in-frame clones and drops some. The sample gives tens of thousands of clones, around 90% of which show up once; approximately 22% is in the top ten. The material sequenced was peripheral blood, taken before any cancer treatment. The receptors derive from a man between 40 and 70 years old with stage I squamous cell lung carcinoma.

The chain is built from TRBV2 and TRBJ2-1; 11 bases are a match to TRBD2. CDR1 and CDR2 from the germline V gene are SNHLY and FYNNEI. Losses at the gene ends were 10 bases for V and 7 bases for J; bases not matched to a gene: 12. This CDR3 has 15 residues. The CDR3 is CATKATSGDSNEQFF. The CDR3 DNA is TGTGCCACCAAAGCGACTAGCGGGGATTCAAATGAGCAGTTCTTC. The whole variable domain, remainder taken from reference TRBV2 and TRBJ2-1, is EPEVTQTPSHQVTQMGQEVILRCVPISNHLYFYWYRQILGQKVEFLVSFYNNEISEKSEIFDDQFSVERPDGSNFTLKIRSTKLEDSAMYFCATKATSGDSNEQFFGPGTRLTVL.

The chain's CDR3 is CASSSEWGEGETQYF. CDR3 nucleotides: TGTGCCAGCAGTTCAGAATGGGGGGAAGGAGAGACCCAGTACTTC. The rearrangement joins TRBV7-2 to TRBJ2-5; perhaps TRBD2 as D (6 bases). CDR3 length: 15 residues. The V and J ends lost 6 bases and 4 bases respectively, with 18 bases between them. In germline, CDR1 is SGHTA, CDR2 FQGNSA.